These 25 T cell receptor beta chains share one sample of origin, sequenced in a study of response to subunit inactivated influenza vaccine (dated by TCRdb to the late 2010s). The library was produced with RT-PCR. TCRdb records Illumina HiSeq 2500 as the sequencer. TCRdb redid the processing of the public reads, applying fastp at Q25 and MiXCR, and retained in-frame beta chains. Each CDR3 protein gets just one entry, which takes the most common genes and DNA from the rows behind it. The sample records about 800,000 distinct CDR3 sequences, over 20% of which are singletons. Roughly 10% of the sample rests with the top ten. The source was PBMCs from blood, collected approximately 5 days after vaccination. Receptors originate from a man between 45 and 60 years old who received an inactivated influenza vaccine. Donor details come from another sample of the same person, matched by shared clones.

This clonotype was picked up a small number of times. The V gene is TRBV12-3 or TRBV12-4, the J gene TRBJ1-6; D not resolved. The CDR3 sequence is 13 residues long. V gave up 2 bases and J gave up 7 bases, with 6 bases separating them. The CDR3 coding sequence is TGTGCCAGCAGTTTACAAACAAATTCACCCCTCCACTTT. This encodes CASSLQTNSPLHF.

The chain employs TRBV6-2 or TRBV6-3 and TRBJ2-6; D not certain. The CDR3 loop spans 16 amino acids. V was pared by 6 bases and J by 0 bases, with 12 bases between. Germline CDR1 is MNHEY and CDR2 is SVGEGT. The CDR3 here is CASSPESNSGANVLTF. Written as DNA, the CDR3 is TGTGCCAGCAGCCCGGAGAGTAACTCTGGGGCCAACGTCCTGACTTTC.

The table lists this clonotype with a few counts. V is TRBV4-2 and J is TRBJ2-5; D is perhaps TRBD2 (5 bases). V was trimmed by 0 bases and J by 5 bases, leaving 10 bases between them. The V gene's germline CDR1 is LGHNA and CDR2 YNFKEQ. CDR3 size: 14 residues. The CDR3 reads CASSQEPSMETQYF. The CDR3 nucleotides are TGTGCCAGCAGCCAAGAACCTAGCATGGAGACCCAGTACTTC.

V gene TRBV13 combines with J gene TRBJ2-5, with D possibly called TRBD1 or TRBD2 (6 bases each). Germline V lookup: CDR1 PRHDT, CDR2 FYEKMQ (reference sequence). The CDR3 is 15 residues long. The V gene lost 0 bases and the J gene lost 5 bases, with 13 bases spanning the gap. The CDR3 here is CASSLGGGRRETQYF. In nucleotides, the CDR3 is TGTGCCAGCAGCTTAGGCGGGGGCCGACGCGAGACCCAGTACTTC.

This clonotype appeared a few times. The rearrangement joins TRBV7-2 to TRBJ1-1, with D tentatively TRBD1 (5 bases). This CDR3 comprises 14 residues. V was pared by 1 base and J by 7 bases, with 13 bases between. Germline CDR1 reads SGHTA; CDR2 reads FQGNSA. CDR3 amino acids: CASSLVPGRGEAFF. The CDR3 DNA sequence: TGTGCCAGCAGCTTAGTTCCAGGGCGGGGTGAAGCTTTCTTT.

The chain couples TRBV5-5 to TRBJ1-5; no clear D gene. Germline CDR1 is SGHKS and CDR2 is YYEKEE (reference sequence). Trimming cost V 0 bases and J 5 bases, with 9 bases left between them. There are 14 residues in the CDR3. CDR3: CASSLAWRDQPQHF. The CDR3 DNA is TGTGCCAGCAGCTTGGCCTGGCGGGATCAGCCCCAGCATTTT. Supplemented by reference TRBV5-5 and TRBJ1-5, the full variable domain reads DAGVTQSPTHLIKTRGQQVTLRCSPISGHKSVSWYQQVLGQGPQFIFQYYEKEERGRGNFPDRFSARQFPNYSSELNVNALLLGDSALYLCASSLAWRDQPQHFGDGTRLSIL.

This sequence joins TRBV10-2 and TRBJ1-3; D is ambiguous. Trimming stripped 2 bases from V and 0 bases from J, with 8 bases between. The CDR3 has 15 residues. Germline CDR1 and CDR2: WSHSY and SAAADI. The CDR3, as DNA: TGCGCCAGCAGTGAGCTAGGCCGCTCTGGAAACACCATATATTTT. This codes for CASSELGRSGNTIYF.

The V and J genes are TRBV6-5 and TRBJ2-7, with D uncertain. Trimming cost V 0 bases and J 0 bases, with 12 bases left between them. The length of the CDR3 is 16 residues. Per the germline V gene, CDR1 is MNHEY and CDR2 is SVGAGI. The CDR3 here is CASSYSRRSTSYEQYF. The CDR3 bases are TGTGCCAGCAGTTACTCGAGACGGAGTACCTCCTACGAGCAGTACTTC.

This clonotype showed up just a few times. The chain links TRBV24-1 to TRBJ2-3; the D is unclear. There are 13 residues in the CDR3. Germline CDR1 is KGHDR and CDR2 is SFDVKD. The ends were cut back, 4 bases at V and 0 bases at J, with 4 bases in the middle. The CDR3 loop reads CATSEGSTDTQYF. The CDR3 nucleotides are TGTGCCACCAGTGAAGGGAGCACAGATACGCAGTATTTT.

The chain links TRBV28 to TRBJ1-1; D unclear. The CDR3 totals 15 residues. The germline V and J ends were trimmed by 3 bases and 1 base, with 12 bases remaining between them. CDR1 MDHEN and CDR2 SYDVKM come from the germline V gene. Written as DNA, the CDR3 is TGTGCCAGCAGTTTTCCCGGCCGCTCGAACACTGAAGCTTTCTTT. Translating it yields CASSFPGRSNTEAFF.

The sample holds a few counts of this clonotype. The gene calls are TRBV5-1 and TRBJ1-2; maybe TRBD1 (5 bases). Germline CDR1 is SGHRS and CDR2 is YFSETQ. The V gene lost 4 bases and the J gene lost 9 bases, with 16 bases spanning the gap. The CDR3 has 13 amino acids. The CDR3 loop reads CASSPGGTRSYTF. In DNA form, the CDR3 reads TGCGCCAGCAGCCCCGGGGGAACTCGAAGCTACACCTTC. Variable domain in full (rest from reference TRBV5-1 and TRBJ1-2): KAGVTQTPRYLIKTRGQQVTLSCSPISGHRSVSWYQQTPGQGLQFLFEYFSETQRNKGNFPGRFSGRQFSNSRSEMNVSTLELGDSALYLCASSPGGTRSYTFGSGTRLTVV.

This clonotype was detected many times. The V gene is TRBV20-1, the J gene TRBJ2-1; 10 bases are shared with TRBD2. Germline CDR1 is DFQATT and CDR2 is SNEGSKA (reference sequence). The CDR3 runs 13 residues. With 6 bases clipped from V and 3 bases from J, the junction kept 2 bases outside the gene matches. The CDR3 nucleotides are TGCAGTGCATGGACTAGCGGCTACAATGAGCAGTTCTTC. This codes for CSAWTSGYNEQFF.

The chain uses TRBV7-9 and TRBJ2-1; 8 nucleotides agree with TRBD2. Germline CDR1 and CDR2: SEHNR and FQNEAQ (reference sequence). V shed 6 bases and J 3 bases; nucleotides not matched to a gene: 7. This CDR3 has 15 residues. The CDR3 DNA sequence: TGTGCCAGCAGTCCTAGTAGCGGGAACTACAATGAGCAGTTCTTC. Residues: CASSPSSGNYNEQFF.

This clonotype was detected many times. The V gene is TRBV20-1, the J gene TRBJ2-3, with D possibly TRBD2 on 6 matching bases. The CDR3 is made up of 14 amino acids. The V end was cut by 4 bases, the J end by 0 bases, with 11 bases between. Germline V CDR1 and CDR2: DFQATT, SNEGSKA (reference sequence). The CDR3 DNA reads TGCAGTGCTAACCTAGCGCATAGCACAGATACGCAGTATTTT. Translation gives CSANLAHSTDTQYF.

The V call is TRBV5-1, the J call TRBJ1-2, with a tentative D call TRBD1 (5 bases). This CDR3 has 14 residues. CDR1 and CDR2 from the germline V gene are SGHRS and YFSETQ. V was clipped by 1 base and J by 8 bases, with 15 bases between them. The CDR3 spells CASSLTGDQTGYTF. The CDR3 DNA is TGCGCCAGCAGCTTGACAGGCGACCAGACGGGCTACACCTTC.

This clonotype appeared a few times. The chain links TRBV20-1 to TRBJ2-5, with D unclear. The CDR3 spans 12 residues. CDR1 DFQATT and CDR2 SNEGSKA come from the germline V gene (reference sequence). Trimming removed 8 bases at V and 4 bases at J, with 14 bases between. DNA of the CDR3: TGCAGTCCCCTGACGATCGCAGAGACCCAGTACTTC. It codes for CSPLTIAETQYF.

CDR3 sequence: CASSPDSREQFF. The DNA for the CDR3 is TGTGCCAGCTCACCGGACAGTAGGGAGCAGTTCTTC. J is TRBJ2-1 and V is TRBV18; a weak D match, TRBD1 (6 bases). CDR3 length equals 12 residues. Germline lookup yields CDR1 KGHSH and CDR2 LQKENI. V shed 3 bases and J shed 10 bases, with 10 bases lying between them.

This clonotype was picked up many times. J is TRBJ2-3 and V is TRBV5-1; D may be TRBD2 (5 bases). V lost 4 bases and J 1 base, leaving 13 bases between the germline ends. Germline V gene lookup returns CDR1 SGHRS and CDR2 YFSETQ. The CDR3 covers 15 residues. The DNA for the CDR3 is TGCGCCAGCAGCCGGGAATCGACGGGCACAGATACGCAGTATTTT. Its translation: CASSRESTGTDTQYF.

This clonotype was seen only a few times. CDR3 sequence: CAISESSDRGRSPLHF. In nucleotides, the CDR3 is TGTGCCATCAGTGAGTCTTCGGACAGGGGAAGATCACCCCTCCACTTT. The rearrangement links TRBV10-3 to TRBJ1-6; TRBD1 matches 9 bases. V lost 0 bases, J lost 10 bases, and 7 bases stayed unmatched. The germline V gene encodes CDR1 ENHRY and CDR2 SYGVKD. CDR3 length: 16 residues.

J is TRBJ2-4 and V is TRBV3-1; D might be TRBD2 (5 bases). CDR1 and CDR2 from the germline V gene are LGHDT and YNNKEL (reference sequence). This CDR3 is built from 14 residues. Trimming removed 4 bases at V and 9 bases at J, with 16 bases between. The CDR3 protein is CASSPGMARGIQYF. The CDR3 bases are TGTGCCAGCAGCCCCGGTATGGCCCGGGGCATTCAGTACTTC.

This clonotype was detected only a few times. A much larger clone differs from this one at a single base, so this may be a read error. V gene TRBV29-1 combines with J gene TRBJ2-5; no clear D gene. Deletions cut 3 bases from V and 3 bases from J, with 11 bases between. CDR1 is SQVTM and CDR2 is ANQGSEA in the germline V gene. The CDR3 has 13 amino acids. The DNA for the CDR3 is TGCAGCGTTGATGAATGGGCGGAAGAGACCCAGTACTTC. Protein product: CSVDEWAEETQYF.

The V and J genes are TRBV4-3 and TRBJ2-1, with D uncertain. The V and J ends lost 0 bases and 6 bases respectively, with 12 bases between them. Germline-derived CDR1 and CDR2 are LGHNA and YSLEER. This CDR3 has 15 residues. Written as DNA, the CDR3 is TGCGCCAGCAGCCAAGAAGTTCTGGGTTTCAATGAGCAGTTCTTC. Translated: CASSQEVLGFNEQFF.

Here the CDR3 reads CATSQGVNSPLHF. The CDR3 nucleotides read TGTGCCACTTCACAAGGGGTGAATTCACCCCTCCACTTT. V and J are TRBV12-3 or TRBV12-4 and TRBJ1-6, with a tentative D call TRBD1 (5 bases). The CDR3 covers 13 residues. V lost 10 bases and J 7 bases, leaving 14 bases between the germline ends.

The chain recombines TRBV28 with TRBJ2-6; D is perhaps TRBD1 or TRBD2 (5 bases each). The CDR3 length is 13 residues. Trimming shortened V by 7 bases and J by 4 bases, and 8 bases separated the two germline ends. CDR1 and CDR2 (germline): MDHEN, SYDVKM. This CDR3 reads CASTGTGANVLTF. CDR3 nucleotide sequence: TGTGCCAGCACGGGGACCGGGGCCAACGTCCTGACTTTC.

The chain joins TRBV20-1 to TRBJ2-6, with D unresolved. The CDR3 loop spans 15 amino acids. Trimming took off 5 bases at V and 0 bases at J, with 11 bases between the two ends. Germline CDR1 is DFQATT and CDR2 is SNEGSKA (reference sequence). The CDR3 region is CSAAVRYSGANVLTF. The CDR3 region has the DNA TGCAGTGCTGCAGTCCGTTACTCTGGGGCCAACGTCCTGACTTTC.